The 25 T cell receptor beta chains below come from one sample, sequenced in a study of read filtering for tumor transcriptome and immune sequencing. The library was built from about 370 ng RNA with molecular barcoded adaptors for alpha/delta and beta/gamma chains. In TCRdb, the reads were re-called with MiXCR into one record per CDR3 protein. The repertoire includes about 46,000 distinct CDR3 sequences, around 12% of them detected once, and less than 15% sits in the top ten. Sequencing input: a population of CD138-negative cells sorted from bone marrow. The receptor source for this set is a donor at least 40 years old with multiple myeloma.

The chain is built from TRBV23-1 and TRBJ1-5; D is possibly TRBD1 (5 bases). TRBV23-1 is an open reading frame whose function is uncertain. Trimming took 0 bases from V and 1 from J, leaving 16 bases between them. The CDR3 loop spans 18 amino acids. As DNA, the CDR3 is TGCGCCAGCAGTCAATCGTTGGGACCCCTAAAAAGCAATCAGCCCCAGCATTTT. It specifies CASSQSLGPLKSNQPQHF.

In regard to this clonotype: Possible read error: a much larger clone is one base away. The chain couples TRBV5-1 to TRBJ1-1, with D hard to call. From germline, CDR1 is SGHRS and CDR2 YFSETQ. This CDR3 comprises 13 residues. V was pared by 5 bases and J by 6 bases, with 14 bases between. CDR3 loop: CASRVGSNSEAFF. The CDR3 DNA follows: TGCGCCAGCAGGGTAGGATCTAACTCTGAAGCTTTCTTT.

This clonotype has at least ten counts. The rearrangement joins TRBV27 to TRBJ2-1; D not resolved. Per the germline V gene, CDR1 is MNHEY and CDR2 is SMNVEV (reference sequence). The CDR3 is 13 residues long. V dropped 7 bases and J dropped 5 bases, with 12 bases sitting between them. In DNA form, the CDR3 reads TGTGCCAGCACCTCCAGTCTACACAATGAGCAGTTCTTC. Translated, it gives CASTSSLHNEQFF.

This clonotype was observed many times. V is TRBV20-1 and J is TRBJ2-1; D ambiguous. The CDR3 length is 13 residues. CDR1 and CDR2 (germline): DFQATT, SNEGSKA (reference sequence). Trimming shortened V by 5 bases and J by 0 bases, and 8 bases separated the two germline ends. The CDR3 nucleotides are TGCAGTGCTCACAGCCGCTCCTACAATGAGCAGTTCTTC. Residues: CSAHSRSYNEQFF.

This clonotype has ten or more counts. The rearrangement joins TRBV7-3 to TRBJ2-1; 7 bases are a match to TRBD2. V dropped 8 bases and J dropped 8; count of bases not matched to a gene: 12. CDR1 is SGHTA and CDR2 is FQGTGA in the germline V gene. The CDR3 extends over 14 amino acids. CDR3 region: CASSRGEGRDEQFF. The CDR3 DNA is TGTGCCAGCTCACGGGGGGAGGGACGAGATGAGCAGTTCTTC.

In this sample, this clonotype turned up many times. This sequence joins TRBV12-3 or TRBV12-4 and TRBJ1-5; tentatively, D is TRBD1 (5 bases). The CDR3 loop spans 16 amino acids. Trimming pared 6 bases from V and 0 bases from J, leaving 15 bases between. This CDR3 is CASRPEGQISNQPQHF. DNA of the CDR3: TGTGCCAGCAGACCCGAGGGGCAGATTAGCAATCAGCCCCAGCATTTT.

This clonotype came up many times. The V call is TRBV2, the J call TRBJ1-1, with 7 positions matching TRBD1. The V gene's germline CDR1 is SNHLY and CDR2 FYNNEI. The CDR3 has 13 residues. J was trimmed by 2 bases and V by 10 bases; bases with no gene match: 7. The CDR3 region is CATYRGLNTEAFF. DNA for the CDR3: TGTGCCACCTACAGGGGCTTAAACACTGAAGCTTTCTTT.

This clonotype was found many times. V and J are TRBV18 and TRBJ2-1; 8 nucleotides line up with TRBD2. After removal of 7 bases from V and 9 bases from J, the junction contained 11 bases not matched to a gene. Germline V gene data show CDR1 as KGHSH and CDR2 as LQKENI. This CDR3 has 14 amino acids. DNA for the CDR3: TGTGCCAGCTACCTATCAGCGGGAGTGGGTGAGCAGTTCTTC. It translates to CASYLSAGVGEQFF.

This clonotype was detected many times. This chain uses TRBV7-9 with TRBJ2-2; TRBD1 is a possible D gene (6 bases). Germline V CDR1 and CDR2: SEHNR, FQNEAQ (reference sequence). This CDR3 has 14 residues. Trimming removed 5 bases from V and 7 bases from J, with 14 bases in between. The CDR3 loop reads CASSPQQGIGELFF. DNA of the CDR3: TGTGCCAGCAGCCCACAACAGGGTATCGGGGAGCTGTTTTTT.

This clonotype appeared many times. The V gene is TRBV4-1, the J gene TRBJ2-7; possibly TRBD1 for D (5 bases). V was pared by 0 bases and J by 0 bases, with 9 bases between. CDR1 and CDR2 (germline): MGHRA, YSYEKL. CDR3 length: 15 residues. The CDR3: CASSQDADSSYEQYF. The CDR3 nucleotides read TGCGCCAGCAGCCAAGATGCCGACAGCTCCTACGAGCAGTACTTC.

Only a few counts were recorded for this clonotype. A much larger clone lies a single base off, so this may be a read error. The gene calls are TRBV20-1 and TRBJ1-2; D not certain. The CDR3 consists of 11 residues. CDR1 is DFQATT, CDR2 SNEGSKA, per germline (reference sequence). The CDR3 region has the DNA TGCGGTGCTAAGGGCACCATCTCTAGCACCTTC. It codes for CGAKGTISSTF.

This clonotype was detected many times. This chain uses TRBV18 with TRBJ2-1; D may be TRBD2 (5 bases). CDR1 and CDR2 from the germline V gene are KGHSH and LQKENI. The germline V and J ends were trimmed by 5 bases and 8 bases, with 16 bases remaining between them. There are 14 residues in the CDR3. The CDR3, as DNA: TGTGCCAGCTCATCGGCTAGCCGGAGCGATGAGCAGTTCTTC. Translated: CASSSASRSDEQFF.

This clonotype was seen repeatedly, ten times or more. Germline is not matched at one junction end, which may reflect a read error. This rearrangement joins TRBV6-5 to TRBJ1-2, with TRBD1 matching over 11 bases. The CDR3 loop spans 14 amino acids. Germline loops: CDR1 MNHEY, CDR2 SVGAGI. The CDR3 reads CASREQDRGRIIPF. The CDR3 region has the DNA TGTGCCAGCAGAGAACAGGACAGGGGGCGCATCATTCCCTTC.

At least ten counts were recorded for this clonotype. The chain has TRBV12-3 or TRBV12-4 and TRBJ2-1, with D perhaps matching TRBD1 (7 bases). The CDR3 consists of 15 residues. V lost 6 bases to trimming and J lost 2 bases, with 14 bases between them. The CDR3 bases are TGTGCCAGCAGAAAGACAGGGAGGACCTACAATGAGCAGTTCTTC. This gives the protein CASRKTGRTYNEQFF.

This clonotype was recorded at least ten times. The chain has TRBV20-1 and TRBJ1-2; no reliable D call. CDR3 length: 11 amino acids. Trimming pared 2 bases from V and 9 bases from J, leaving 10 bases between. Looked up from germline, CDR1 is DFQATT and CDR2 is SNEGSKA (reference sequence). This chain's CDR3 is CSARLMGRYTF. CDR3 nucleotide sequence: TGCAGTGCTAGATTAATGGGCCGCTACACCTTC.

This clonotype was found many times. V is TRBV6-2 or TRBV6-3 and J is TRBJ2-1; D remains unclear. The CDR3 extends over 11 amino acids. V lost 6 bases, J lost 7 bases, and 7 bases lay in between. CDR1 and CDR2 from the germline V gene are MNHEY and SVGEGT. CDR3 DNA: TGTGCCAGCAGCCCCAAGAATGAGCAGTTCTTC. Translation gives CASSPKNEQFF.

This clonotype was picked up many times. The V gene is TRBV20-1, the J gene TRBJ2-5, with D unresolved. V shed 4 bases and J shed 5 bases, with 14 bases lying between them. Germline V gene lookup returns CDR1 DFQATT and CDR2 SNEGSKA (reference sequence). The CDR3 sequence is 13 residues long. The DNA of the CDR3 is TGCAGTGCTAACGGGCCCGGTGGGGAGACCCAGTACTTC. It yields the protein CSANGPGGETQYF.

Details on this clonotype: Possible read error: a much larger clone is one base away. The CDR3 does not end in the conserved phenylalanine or tryptophan, so this is likely a read error. This chain joins TRBV27 and TRBJ2-7; D possibly uses TRBD1 or TRBD2 (5 bases each). The CDR3 contains 15 residues. The V end lost 6 bases, the J end lost 0 bases, and 15 bases lay between the germline ends. CDR1 and CDR2 from the germline V gene are MNHEY and SMNVEV (reference sequence). CDR3 sequence reads: CASSYGTGSSYEQYY. In nucleotides, the CDR3 is TGTGCCAGCAGCTACGGGACGGGAAGCTCCTACGAGCAGTACTAC.

This clonotype was counted between two and nine times. The CDR3 sequence: CASSQEVDSPLHF. CDR3 sequence (DNA): TGTGCCAGCAGCCAAGAGGTGGATTCACCCCTCCACTTT. The rearrangement joins TRBV4-2 to TRBJ1-6, with unresolved D. From germline, CDR1 is LGHNA and CDR2 YNFKEQ. V was clipped by 0 bases and J by 8 bases, with 5 bases between them. This CDR3 is 13 amino acids long.

The chain employs TRBV12-3 or TRBV12-4 and TRBJ2-7; D not certain. V was trimmed by 3 bases and J by 5 bases, leaving 5 bases between them. This CDR3 is 11 amino acids long. CDR3 loop: CASSFYDEQYF. The CDR3 nucleotides are TGTGCCAGCAGTTTCTACGACGAGCAGTACTTC.

This clonotype was seen ten or more times. This chain links TRBV29-1 with TRBJ2-3; 12 positions match TRBD1. The CDR3 is made up of 15 amino acids. From germline, CDR1 is SQVTM and CDR2 ANQGSEA. J lost 6 bases, V lost 2 bases, and 6 bases had no gene match. Written as DNA, the CDR3 is TGCAGCGTTGAACCCGGGACAGGGGGCGAGGATACGCAGTATTTT. Translated: CSVEPGTGGEDTQYF.

This clonotype was counted at least ten times. This rearrangement joins TRBV7-9 to TRBJ1-1, with D perhaps matching TRBD1 (5 bases). Trimming removed 7 bases at V and 0 bases at J, with 18 bases between. CDR1 and CDR2 from the germline V gene are SEHNR and FQNEAQ (reference sequence). The CDR3 runs to 16 residues. CDR3: CASTTVTGRLNTEAFF. CDR3 DNA sequence: TGTGCCAGCACCACAGTTACGGGACGGCTGAACACTGAAGCTTTCTTT. Full variable domain (outside the CDR3, taken from reference TRBV7-9 and TRBJ1-1): DTGVSQNPRHKITKRGQNVTFRCDPISEHNRLYWYRQTLGQGPEFLTYFQNEAQLEKSRLLSDRFSAERPKGSFSTLEIQRTEQGDSAMYLCASTTVTGRLNTEAFFGQGTRLTVV.

This clonotype was recorded many times. The chain joins TRBV12-3 or TRBV12-4 to TRBJ2-1, with 8 nucleotides matching TRBD1. The J segment lost 3 bases and the V segment lost 3 bases, leaving 4 bases of the junction unmatched. The CDR3 sequence is 15 residues long. The CDR3 region has the DNA TGTGCCAGCAGTTTCACAGGGGGTTTCTACAATGAGCAGTTCTTC. Translated, it gives CASSFTGGFYNEQFF.

This clonotype came up many times. The V gene is TRBV27, the J gene TRBJ1-1; 7 bases line up with TRBD1. J lost 4 bases, V lost 5 bases, and 7 bases had no gene match. Per germline, CDR1 MNHEY and CDR2 SMNVEV (reference sequence). There are 14 residues in the CDR3. The CDR3 sequence is CASSGSTGLTEAFF. CDR3 nucleotides: TGTGCCAGCAGTGGATCGACAGGGCTCACTGAAGCTTTCTTT.

The chain carries TRBV10-2 and TRBJ2-1; 14 bases are shared with TRBD2. The CDR3 spans 17 residues. Germline CDR1 WSHSY, CDR2 SAAADI. The J segment lost 0 bases and the V segment lost 4 bases, leaving 2 bases of the junction unmatched. The CDR3 DNA reads TGCGCCAGCAGTGGGACTAGCGGGAGGAGCTCCTACAATGAGCAGTTCTTC. Its protein is CASSGTSGRSSYNEQFF.